The 17 T cell receptor beta chains given below trace back to one sample, sequenced in a study of T cells in Graves' hyperthyroidism and ophthalmopathy. TCR beta CDR3 regions were amplified from RNA. Primed by the HTBI set, a first-round RT-PCR was run on the TCR CDR3. TCRdb re-called the multiplex PCR reads through MiXCR, storing one row per CDR3 protein. The sample records a few hundred thousand distinct CDR3 sequences, 17% being singletons. The sequenced sample was blood. The receptors shown here come from a woman aged 18-30 years with Graves' ophthalmopathy.

This clonotype was picked up a small number of times. The chain couples TRBV12-3 or TRBV12-4 to TRBJ1-1; D call uncertain. V lost 6 bases to trimming and J lost 2 bases, with 10 bases between them. This CDR3 is built from 13 residues. DNA for the CDR3: TGTGCCAGCAGACCAACAGATAACACTGAAGCTTTCTTT. Protein: CASRPTDNTEAFF.

For the CDR3, the DNA is TGTGCCAGCAGCCCCCAGAGCGGGGGGCTGGATACGCAGTATTTT. Translated: CASSPQSGGLDTQYF. This chain connects TRBV7-2 to TRBJ2-3; 9 bases line up with TRBD2. Germline V gives CDR1 SGHTA, CDR2 FQGNSA. The CDR3 is 15 residues long. With 5 bases clipped from V and 6 bases from J, the junction kept 9 bases outside the gene matches. Full variable domain (rest looked up from reference TRBV7-2 and TRBJ2-3): GAGVSQSPSNKVTEKGKDVELRCDPISGHTALYWYRQSLGQGLEFLIYFQGNSAPDKSGLPSDRFSAERTGGSVSTLTIQRTQQEDSAVYLCASSPQSGGLDTQYFGPGTRLTVL.

The V gene is TRBV9, the J gene TRBJ1-6; 9 positions agree with TRBD1. V trimming: 5 bases; J trimming: 10 bases; junction bases outside the gene matches: 7. Germline V lookup: CDR1 SGDLS, CDR2 YYNGEE. CDR3 size: 14 residues. CDR3 sequence (DNA): TGTGCCAGCAGTCGACGGGACAGGGTCTCACCCCTCCACTTT. Protein: CASSRRDRVSPLHF.

V is TRBV20-1 and J is TRBJ1-4; the match to TRBD1 covers 7 bases. Germline CDR1 reads DFQATT; CDR2 reads SNEGSKA (reference sequence). The CDR3 is made up of 18 amino acids. V shed 0 bases and J 4 bases; nucleotides not matched to a gene: 14. The CDR3 sequence is CSARDSNPGTAINEKLFF. The CDR3 nucleotides are TGCAGTGCTAGAGACTCAAACCCTGGGACAGCTATTAATGAAAAACTGTTTTTT.

A few counts support this clonotype. CDR3: CASSLNLAGGPYNEQFF. CDR3 nucleotides: TGTGCCAGCAGCTTAAACTTAGCGGGAGGGCCCTACAATGAGCAGTTCTTC. The J gene is TRBJ2-1, the V gene TRBV7-3; 11 nucleotides match TRBD2. J gave up 2 bases and V 1 base, and 4 bases lay outside the gene matches. This CDR3 contains 17 residues. The germline CDR1 and CDR2 sequences are SGHTA and FQGTGA. Combining the CDR3 with reference TRBV7-3 and TRBJ2-1 gives the whole variable domain GAGVSQTPSNKVTEKGKYVELRCDPISGHTALYWYRQSLGQGPEFLIYFQGTGAADDSGLPNDRFFAVRPEGSVSTLKIQRTERGDSAVYLCASSLNLAGGPYNEQFFGPGTRLTVL.

This clonotype came up a few times. This chain connects TRBV7-8 to TRBJ2-1, with TRBD1 matching over 7 bases. CDR3 length: 15 residues. V shed 4 bases, J shed 6 bases, and the junction held 9 bases outside the gene matches. In germline, CDR1 is SGHVS, CDR2 FQNEAQ. The DNA for the CDR3 is TGTGCCAGCAGCTCCGGGACAGCTTTTTCCAATGAGCAGTTCTTC. As protein: CASSSGTAFSNEQFF.

The CDR3 spells CASRPDSYGYTF. The CDR3 bases are TGCGCCAGCAGACCCGATAGCTATGGCTACACCTTC. The V and J genes are TRBV5-1 and TRBJ1-2; D gene unclear. Germline values: CDR1 SGHRS, CDR2 YFSETQ. There are 12 residues in the CDR3. V dropped 5 bases and J dropped 4 bases, with 9 bases sitting between them.

The chain joins TRBV6-1 to TRBJ1-4; no reliable D call. Germline CDR1 is MNHNS and CDR2 is SASEGT. This CDR3 has 16 residues. Trimming cost V 0 bases and J 6 bases, with 14 bases left between them. The CDR3 loop is CASSEAFPDGDEKLFF. The CDR3, as DNA: TGTGCCAGCAGTGAAGCATTTCCCGACGGCGATGAAAAACTGTTTTTT.

The genes are TRBV20-1 and TRBJ1-5, with 7 nucleotides matching TRBD1. The germline gives CDR1 DFQATT, CDR2 SNEGSKA (reference sequence). This CDR3 has 17 residues. J lost 2 bases, V lost 0 bases, and 10 bases had no gene match. The CDR3 bases are TGCAGTGCTAGAGATGGAAGGGGGCGGATCGGCAATCAGCCCCAGCATTTT. Translating it yields CSARDGRGRIGNQPQHF.

On this clonotype: A much larger clone lies one base from this, so it may be a read error. The chain carries TRBV6-2 or TRBV6-3 and TRBJ2-3, with TRBD2 identical over 10 bases. Germline V gene sequence: CDR1 MNHEY, CDR2 SVGEGT. This CDR3 has 15 residues. The ends lost 6 bases at V and 3 bases at J; junction bases unmatched: 6. CDR3 coding DNA: TGTGCCAGCAGACGGGCTAGCGGGAGTACAGATACGCAGTATTTT. This codes for CASRRASGSTDTQYF.

This clonotype was detected many times. This rearrangement joins TRBV29-1 to TRBJ1-1; D gene uncertain. CDR3 length: 14 amino acids. Trimming left V 3 bases short and J 0 bases short, with 11 bases between. Germline V gene data show CDR1 as SQVTM and CDR2 as ANQGSEA. The CDR3 sequence: CSVDGRDMNTEAFF. CDR3 nucleotides: TGCAGCGTTGACGGCAGAGATATGAACACTGAAGCTTTCTTT.

Many counts were recorded for this clonotype. V gene TRBV15 combines with J gene TRBJ2-3, with 14 positions matching TRBD2. Germline CDR1 and CDR2: LNHNV and YYDKDF (reference sequence). The CDR3 sequence is 17 residues long. V shed 2 bases and J 6 bases; nucleotides not matched to a gene: 7. CDR3 in DNA: TGTGCCACCAGCAGACCTGGGACTAGCGGGGGCGGGGATACGCAGTATTTT. Translated: CATSRPGTSGGGDTQYF.

This clonotype was counted a few times. This rearrangement joins TRBV7-2 to TRBJ1-5; no definite D call. CDR3 length: 13 residues. With 1 base removed from V and 6 bases from J, the gap between germline ends came to 7 bases. CDR1 SGHTA and CDR2 FQGNSA come from the germline V gene. CDR3 loop: CASSLGGPQPQHF. The CDR3 DNA follows: TGTGCCAGCAGCTTAGGTGGGCCTCAGCCCCAGCATTTT.

The chain joins TRBV6-5 to TRBJ1-5; D uncertain. With 4 bases removed from V and 7 bases from J, the gap between germline ends came to 20 bases. The length of the CDR3 is 16 residues. Germline CDR1 MNHEY, CDR2 SVGAGI. CDR3 DNA: TGTGCCAGCAGTTCCCCGGGAAATCCGGGAGAGCAGCCCCAGCATTTT. It codes for CASSSPGNPGEQPQHF.

This clonotype was counted at least ten times. The chain employs TRBV7-2 and TRBJ2-1, with 12 bases lining up with TRBD1. Losses at the gene ends were 1 base for V and 5 bases for J; bases not matched to a gene: 3. Germline V CDR1 and CDR2: SGHTA, FQGNSA. This CDR3 is 16 amino acids long. The CDR3 protein is CASSLEGQGANNEQFF. CDR3 in DNA: TGTGCCAGCAGCTTAGAGGGACAGGGGGCAAACAATGAGCAGTTCTTC.

The CDR3 nucleotides are TGCAGCGTTACGGGACTAGCGGGAGTACATGAGCAGTTCTTC. Its translation: CSVTGLAGVHEQFF. This rearrangement joins TRBV29-1 to TRBJ2-1, with TRBD2 identical over 14 bases. V shed 5 bases and J 8 bases; nucleotides not matched to a gene: 5. There are 14 residues in the CDR3. The germline CDR1 and CDR2 sequences are SQVTM and ANQGSEA.

There are many counts of this clonotype. V usage is TRBV5-5 and J usage is TRBJ2-1, with D perhaps matching TRBD2 (6 bases). CDR1 is SGHKS and CDR2 is YYEKEE in the germline V gene (reference sequence). The CDR3 runs to 16 residues. The V and J ends lost 0 bases and 1 base respectively, with 11 bases between them. The CDR3 region is CASSLEYGGSYNEQFF. For the CDR3, the DNA is TGTGCCAGCAGCTTGGAGTACGGGGGTTCCTACAATGAGCAGTTCTTC.